This note documents a single T cell receptor (beta chain) sequence. The CDR3 length is 15 residues. From germline, CDR1 is LNHNV and CDR2 YYDKDF (reference sequence). J gave up 0 bases and V 1 base, and 3 bases lay outside the gene matches. These data originate in a study of beta chain features in type 1 diabetes. All of the isolated RNA was reverse transcribed, so expressed TCRB transcripts were sequenced. Read counts averaged approximately 3.5 million for samples of naive, central memory and regulatory T cells. TCRdb's table, derived via immunoSEQ multiplex PCR, lists solely in-frame clones and lacks some. The sample includes under 450,000 clones, approximately 15% of them seen just once.

This chain joins TRBV15 and TRBJ2-7; TRBD1 matches 7 bases. The sequencing input was naive CD4+ T cells from blood. The clonotype was recovered from a woman between 18 and 29 years old in good health. CDR3 amino acids: CATSRGTGVSYEQYF. The DNA for the CDR3 is TGTGCCACCAGCAGAGGAACAGGGGTCTCCTACGAGCAGTACTTC.